This T cell receptor (beta chain) was captured by sequencing in a study of identical twins. The germline CDR1 and CDR2 sequences are SEHNR and FQNEAQ (reference sequence). The CDR3 runs 13 residues. The V and J ends lost 1 base and 6 bases respectively, with 9 bases between them. This clonotype was recorded a few times. Its specificity is unknown. A universal primer site was incorporated via template switching, and the cDNA contained unique molecular identifiers. One entry per CDR3 protein, called by TCRdb with MiXCR from the 5' RACE reads. The sample shows hundreds of thousands of distinct CDR3 sequences, 6.5% to 9.5% of them seen only once. Overall study findings and caveats: Excess low generation probability was seen in twin-shared out-of-frame alpha sequences. Abundant beta clonotypes from cord blood had fewer insertions, unlike memory repertoires, which showed none.

All donors comprised healthy Caucasians. The sample was also linked to a second study, of yellow fever vaccine responses in identical twins.

The V gene is TRBV7-9, the J gene TRBJ1-1; D remains unclear. The specimen sequenced was memory (CD45RO+) T cells sorted from blood. The TCR originated in a young woman in good health. DNA of the CDR3: TGTGCCAGCAGCTTAGAGGTCAGTGCTGAAGCTTTCTTT. Protein: CASSLEVSAEAFF.